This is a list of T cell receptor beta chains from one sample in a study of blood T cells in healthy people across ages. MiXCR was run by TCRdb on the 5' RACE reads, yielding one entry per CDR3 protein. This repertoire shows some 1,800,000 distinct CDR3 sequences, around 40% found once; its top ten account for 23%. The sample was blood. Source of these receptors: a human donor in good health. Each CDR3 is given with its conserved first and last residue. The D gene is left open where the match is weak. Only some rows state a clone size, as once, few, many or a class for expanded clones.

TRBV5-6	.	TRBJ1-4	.	CASSLIQRGEKLFF	TGTGCCAGCAGCTTGATCCAGAGGGGAGAAAAACTGTTTTTT
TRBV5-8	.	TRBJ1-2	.	CASSQGPRNYGYTF	TGTGCCAGCAGCCAAGGACCGAGGAACTATGGCTACACCTTC
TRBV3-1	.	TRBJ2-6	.	CASSPLPGFSGANVLTF	TGTGCCAGCAGTCCCCTCCCCGGATTCTCTGGGGCCAACGTCCTGACTTTC
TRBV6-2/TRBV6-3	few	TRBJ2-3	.	CASSYGGTHTDTQYF	TGTGCCAGCAGTTACGGGGGGACACACACAGATACGCAGTATTTT
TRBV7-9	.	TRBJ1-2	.	CASSFVGHYGYTF	TGTGCCAGCAGCTTCGTGGGCCACTATGGCTACACCTTC
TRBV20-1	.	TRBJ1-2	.	CSARDFLRDYGYTF	TGCAGTGCTAGAGATTTTCTTAGGGACTATGGCTACACCTTC
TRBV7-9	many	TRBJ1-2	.	CASSLAGEYGYTF	TGTGCCAGCAGCTTAGCCGGGGAATATGGCTACACCTTC
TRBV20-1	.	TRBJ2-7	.	CSARDQAYYEQYF	TGCAGTGCTAGAGATCAGGCCTACTACGAGCAGTACTTC
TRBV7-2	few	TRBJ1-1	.	CASSLVGSLMNTEAFF	TGTGCCAGCAGCTTAGTAGGCAGCCTCATGAACACTGAAGCTTTCTTT
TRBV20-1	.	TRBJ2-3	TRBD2	CSATTGTSGGDTQYF	TGCAGTGCTACGACCGGGACTAGCGGGGGGGATACGCAGTATTTT
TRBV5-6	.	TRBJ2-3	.	CASSFWRGTDTQYF	TGTGCCAGCAGCTTTTGGAGGGGCACAGATACGCAGTATTTT